Presented here are 15 T cell receptor beta chains from one specimen sequenced in a study of blood T cells in healthy people across ages. For the second PCR, which ran for about 6 to 12 cycles, a sample-barcoded 5' primer and a J-beta primer mix were used. TCRdb ran MiXCR on the 5' RACE reads and lists one entry per CDR3 protein. This sample carries 800,000 to 950,000 distinct CDR3 sequences, 25% to 30% of them seen once, and the ten largest clones take about 9.4%. The same data also contributed to another study, on T cells of mothers and their children.

The source material was blood. These receptors came from a woman aged 40 to 50 in good health.

This clonotype was recorded many times. This chain connects TRBV6-5 to TRBJ2-5; 9 bases line up with TRBD2. The CDR3 contains 14 residues. V was clipped by 0 bases and J by 5 bases; unmatched bases: 1. CDR1 is MNHEY, CDR2 SVGAGI, per germline. Here the CDR3 reads CASSYSTSGETQYF. CDR3 nucleotide sequence: TGTGCCAGCAGTTACTCGACTAGCGGTGAGACCCAGTACTTC.

In its sample, this clonotype was seen many times. V is TRBV20-1 and J is TRBJ2-5; unclear D gene. CDR3 length equals 13 residues. Germline CDR1 DFQATT, CDR2 SNEGSKA (reference sequence). V was shortened by 5 bases and J by 0 bases, with 10 bases between the two germline ends. The CDR3, as DNA: TGCAGTGCTTTCGACATCAACCAAGAGACCCAGTACTTC. Encoded protein: CSAFDINQETQYF.

The sample holds many counts of this clonotype. The chain combines TRBV7-9 with TRBJ2-5; 12 nucleotides agree with TRBD2. With 4 bases clipped from V and 2 bases from J, the junction kept 11 bases outside the gene matches. CDR1 is SEHNR and CDR2 is FQNEAQ in the germline V gene (reference sequence). This CDR3 comprises 18 residues. CDR3 nucleotide sequence: TGTGCCAGCAGCTCTCTGAACTCACTAGCGGGGGGACAAGAGACCCAGTACTTC. Translation gives CASSSLNSLAGGQETQYF.

On this clonotype itself: At one boundary the junction diverges from the germline segment, which might be a read error. The chain joins TRBV15 to TRBJ1-2; D unclear. The CDR3 is made up of 13 amino acids. The germline gives CDR1 LNHNV, CDR2 YYDKDF (reference sequence). The CDR3 DNA reads as TGTGCCGCCAGCCCGACCATTAACTATGGCTACACCTTC. The encoded protein is CAASPTINYGYTF.

This clonotype occurred many times. The chain couples TRBV7-8 to TRBJ1-4, with 10 bases lining up with TRBD1. The ends lost 4 bases at V and 8 bases at J; junction bases unmatched: 4. The CDR3 spans 14 residues. Germline loops: CDR1 SGHVS, CDR2 FQNEAQ. This chain's CDR3 is CASSSGTGVEKLFF. The DNA of the CDR3 is TGTGCCAGCAGCTCCGGGACAGGGGTCGAAAAACTGTTTTTT.

V is TRBV20-1 and J is TRBJ2-7; perhaps D is TRBD1 or TRBD2 (5 bases each). The CDR3 extends over 13 amino acids. V was shortened by 4 bases and J by 4 bases, with 14 bases between the two germline ends. The germline V gene encodes CDR1 DFQATT and CDR2 SNEGSKA (reference sequence). Here the CDR3 DNA reads TGCAGTGCTAAAGGGACGGGCGGTTACGAGCAGTACTTC. It is translated as CSAKGTGGYEQYF.

This clonotype came up a few times. The chain couples TRBV4-2 to TRBJ1-5, with D maybe TRBD1 (6 bases). This CDR3 has 16 residues. The germline V gene encodes CDR1 LGHNA and CDR2 YNFKEQ. V lost 0 bases and J lost 5, with 14 bases in between. In DNA form, the CDR3 reads TGTGCCAGCAGCCAAGAGTCAGGACAGAGTCATCAGCCCCAGCATTTT. It codes for CASSQESGQSHQPQHF.

The CDR3 spells CANSPASPEQFF. CDR3 DNA: TGTGCCAACTCTCCTGCCTCGCCTGAGCAGTTCTTC. The chain carries TRBV18 and TRBJ2-1; D uncertain. Germline V CDR1 and CDR2: KGHSH, LQKENI. The CDR3 is 12 amino acids. The V and J ends lost 10 bases and 9 bases respectively, with 16 bases between them.

The chain carries TRBV5-6 and TRBJ1-6; 9 bases are shared with TRBD1. Trimming at V came to 5 bases and at J to 9 bases, leaving 15 bases not matched to a gene. This CDR3 is built from 17 residues. Germline CDR1 is SGHDT and CDR2 is YYEEEE. The CDR3 sequence is CASRLQISRDRVSPLHF. The CDR3 DNA reads as TGTGCCAGCAGACTCCAGATTTCCCGGGACAGGGTTTCACCCCTCCACTTT.

This clonotype occurred many times. This chain joins TRBV5-5 and TRBJ2-1; 12 nucleotides match TRBD1. Germline V gene data show CDR1 as SGHKS and CDR2 as YYEKEE (reference sequence). This CDR3 is 17 amino acids long. After removal of 3 bases from V and 0 bases from J, the junction contained 4 bases not matched to a gene. The CDR3 here is CASSSGTGGLSYNEQFF. CDR3 bases: TGTGCCAGCAGCTCCGGGACAGGGGGCCTCTCCTACAATGAGCAGTTCTTC.

The sample holds one count of this clonotype. One end of the junction fails to match germline, which may point to a read error. The V and J genes are TRBV5-1 and TRBJ2-5, with 8 bases that match TRBD1. The CDR3 extends over 14 amino acids. Germline-derived CDR1 and CDR2 are SGHRS and YFSETQ. In nucleotides, the CDR3 is TGCGCCAGCAGCCTCGGGACAGGCCAAGAGGCCCAGTACTTC. Its translation is CASSLGTGQEAQYF.

Points on this clonotype: Mismatch with germline at one junction end may stem from a read error. Here the CDR3 DNA reads TGCAGGGCTAGAGTTTTAGAGACCCAGTACTTC. This codes for CRARVLETQYF. The chain recombines TRBV20-1 with TRBJ2-5; no clear D gene. The CDR3 sequence is 11 residues long. Germline V gives CDR1 DFQATT, CDR2 SNEGSKA (reference sequence).

This rearrangement joins TRBV27 to TRBJ2-3; 10 nucleotides align to TRBD1. The CDR3 contains 13 residues. Germline V gene lookup returns CDR1 MNHEY and CDR2 SMNVEV (reference sequence). J was trimmed by 5 bases and V by 8 bases; bases with no gene match: 4. Here the CDR3 reads CASWTGGVDTQYF. CDR3 DNA sequence: TGTGCCAGCTGGACAGGGGGGGTAGATACGCAGTATTTT.

This clonotype has only one observation. This could be a read error, since a much larger clone is one nucleotide away. This chain joins TRBV7-8 and TRBJ1-5; D not certain. The CDR3 is 15 amino acids. Germline values: CDR1 SGHVS, CDR2 FQNEAQ. CDR3 DNA: TGTGCCGGCAGCTTAAGAGAAGGTAGCAATCAGCCCCAGCATTTT. Translated, it gives CAGSLREGSNQPQHF.

The chain couples TRBV30 to TRBJ1-6, with TRBD1 identical over 11 bases. The germline gives CDR1 GTSNPN, CDR2 SVGIG (reference sequence). The V segment lost 0 bases and the J segment 10 bases; nucleotides outside the gene matches: 5. This CDR3 contains 15 residues. The CDR3 is CAWSVTGTGGSPLHF. DNA for the CDR3: TGTGCCTGGAGTGTCACCGGGACAGGGGGATCACCCCTCCACTTT.